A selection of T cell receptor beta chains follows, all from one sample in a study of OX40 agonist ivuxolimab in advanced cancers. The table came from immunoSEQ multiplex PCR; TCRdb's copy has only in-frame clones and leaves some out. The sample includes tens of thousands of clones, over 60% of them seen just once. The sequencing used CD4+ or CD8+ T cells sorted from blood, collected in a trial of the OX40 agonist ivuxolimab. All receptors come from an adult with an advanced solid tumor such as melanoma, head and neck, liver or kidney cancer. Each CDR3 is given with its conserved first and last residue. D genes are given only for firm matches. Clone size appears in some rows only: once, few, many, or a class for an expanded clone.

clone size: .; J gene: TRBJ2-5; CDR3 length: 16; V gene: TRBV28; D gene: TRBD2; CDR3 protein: CASSGLAGTYQETQYF; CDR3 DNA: TGTGCCAGCAGTGGACTAGCGGGAACGTACCAAGAGACCCAGTACTTC
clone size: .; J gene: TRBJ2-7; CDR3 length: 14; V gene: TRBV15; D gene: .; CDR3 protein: CATSRGDLTYEQYF; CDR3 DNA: TGTGCCACCAGCAGAGGGGACCTTACCTACGAGCAGTACTTC
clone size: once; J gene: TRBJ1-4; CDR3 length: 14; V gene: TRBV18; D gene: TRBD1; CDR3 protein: CASSPATGNEKLFF; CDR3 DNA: TGTGCCAGCTCACCCGCGACAGGGAATGAAAAACTGTTTTTT
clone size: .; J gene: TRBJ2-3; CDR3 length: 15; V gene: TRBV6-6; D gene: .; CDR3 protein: CASSYSSLPVDTQYF; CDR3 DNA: TGTGCCAGCAGTTACTCGTCGTTACCAGTTGATACGCAGTATTTT
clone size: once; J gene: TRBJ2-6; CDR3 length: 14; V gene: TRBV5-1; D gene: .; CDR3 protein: CASRGNAGANVLTF; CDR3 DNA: TGCGCCAGCAGGGGGAATGCTGGGGCCAACGTCCTGACTTTC
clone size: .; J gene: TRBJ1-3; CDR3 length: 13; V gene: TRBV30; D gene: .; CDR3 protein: CAWCQNSGNTIYF; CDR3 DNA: TGTGCCTGGTGCCAGAACTCTGGAAACACCATATATTTT
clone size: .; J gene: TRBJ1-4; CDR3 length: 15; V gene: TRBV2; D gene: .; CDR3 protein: CASSVRAEVNEKLFF; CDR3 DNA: TGTGCCAGCAGTGTTCGGGCCGAGGTGAATGAAAAACTGTTTTTT
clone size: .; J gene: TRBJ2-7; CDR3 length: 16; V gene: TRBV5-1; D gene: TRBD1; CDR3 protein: CASSFSGTGISYEQYF; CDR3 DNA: TGCGCCAGCAGCTTTTCCGGGACAGGTATTTCCTACGAGCAGTACTTC
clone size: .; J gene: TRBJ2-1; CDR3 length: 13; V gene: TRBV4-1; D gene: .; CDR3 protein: CASSQGQYNEQFF; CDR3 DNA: TGCGCCAGCAGCCAAGGACAGTACAATGAGCAGTTCTTC
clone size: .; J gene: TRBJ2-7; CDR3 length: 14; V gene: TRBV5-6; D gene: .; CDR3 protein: CASSDVMGHYEQYF; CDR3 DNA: TGTGCCAGCAGCGACGTTATGGGGCACTACGAGCAGTACTTC
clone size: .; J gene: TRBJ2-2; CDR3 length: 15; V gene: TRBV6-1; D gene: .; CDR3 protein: CASRPGYVNTGELFF; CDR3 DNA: TGTGCCAGCAGGCCGGGTTACGTGAACACCGGGGAGCTGTTTTTT
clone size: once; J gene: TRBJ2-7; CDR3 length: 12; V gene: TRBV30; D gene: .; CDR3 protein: CAWSLGAREQYF; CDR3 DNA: TGTGCCTGGAGTTTAGGGGCTCGGGAGCAGTACTTC
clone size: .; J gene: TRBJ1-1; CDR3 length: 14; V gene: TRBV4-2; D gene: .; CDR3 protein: CASSPRSRTTEAFF; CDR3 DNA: TGTGCCAGCAGTCCAAGAAGTAGGACCACTGAAGCTTTCTTT
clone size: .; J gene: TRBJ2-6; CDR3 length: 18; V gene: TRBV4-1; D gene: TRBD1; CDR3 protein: CASSHPGGRLSGANVLTF; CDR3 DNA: TGCGCCAGCAGCCACCCAGGGGGTAGGCTCTCTGGGGCCAACGTCCTGACTTTC
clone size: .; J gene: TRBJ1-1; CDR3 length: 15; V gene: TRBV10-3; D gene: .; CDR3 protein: CAISGIERGDTEAFF; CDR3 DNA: TGTGCCATCAGTGGCATAGAAAGGGGGGACACTGAAGCTTTCTTT
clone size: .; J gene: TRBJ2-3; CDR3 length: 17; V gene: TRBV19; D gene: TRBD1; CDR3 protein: CASSVGTGQPSTDTQYF; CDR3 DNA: TGTGCCAGTAGTGTAGGGACAGGTCAACCTAGCACAGATACGCAGTATTTT
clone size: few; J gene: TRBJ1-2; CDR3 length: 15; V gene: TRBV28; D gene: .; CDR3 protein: CASSLPPPINYGYTF; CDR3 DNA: TGTGCCAGCAGTTTACCCCCCCCCATCAACTATGGCTACACCTTC
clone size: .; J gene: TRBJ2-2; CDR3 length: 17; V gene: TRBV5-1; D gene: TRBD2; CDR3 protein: CASRGTSGNVDTGELFF; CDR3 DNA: TGCGCCAGCAGGGGGACTAGCGGGAACGTGGACACCGGGGAGCTGTTTTTT
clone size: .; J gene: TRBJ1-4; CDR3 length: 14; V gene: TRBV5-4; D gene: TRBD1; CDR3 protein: CASSRQGASEKLFF; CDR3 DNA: TGTGCCAGCAGCCGACAGGGGGCGTCAGAAAAACTGTTTTTT
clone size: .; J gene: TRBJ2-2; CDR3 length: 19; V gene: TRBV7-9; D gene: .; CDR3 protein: CASSPARLFGGRNTGELFF; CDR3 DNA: TGTGCCAGCAGCCCCGCGCGGCTTTTCGGCGGAAGGAACACCGGGGAGCTGTTTTTT
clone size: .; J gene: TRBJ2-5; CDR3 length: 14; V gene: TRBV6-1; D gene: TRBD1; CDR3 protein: CASSGGGDQETQYF; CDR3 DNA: TGTGCCAGCAGTGGAGGGGGCGACCAAGAGACCCAGTACTTC
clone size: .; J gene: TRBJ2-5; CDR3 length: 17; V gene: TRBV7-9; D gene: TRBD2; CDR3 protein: CASSPRLAGGPRETQYF; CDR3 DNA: TGTGCCAGCAGCCCCCGACTAGCGGGAGGACCGAGGGAGACCCAGTACTTC
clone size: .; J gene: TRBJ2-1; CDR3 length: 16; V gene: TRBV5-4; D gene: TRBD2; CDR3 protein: CASSPVGTSGINEQFF; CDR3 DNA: TGTGCCAGCAGCCCGGTCGGGACTAGCGGGATTAATGAGCAGTTCTTC
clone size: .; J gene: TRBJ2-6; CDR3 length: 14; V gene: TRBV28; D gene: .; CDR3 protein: CATRGRSGANVLTF; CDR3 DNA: TGTGCCACGCGAGGGCGCTCTGGGGCCAACGTCCTGACTTTC
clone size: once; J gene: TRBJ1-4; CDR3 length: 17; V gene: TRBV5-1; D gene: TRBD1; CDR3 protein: CASSLNGQGAFGEKLFF; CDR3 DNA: TGCGCCAGCAGCTTAAATGGACAGGGGGCGTTCGGTGAAAAACTGTTTTTT
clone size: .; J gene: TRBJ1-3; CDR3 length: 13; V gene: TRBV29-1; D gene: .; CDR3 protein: CSVDLLGGNTIYF; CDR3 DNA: TGCAGCGTGGACCTGCTCGGTGGAAACACCATATATTTT
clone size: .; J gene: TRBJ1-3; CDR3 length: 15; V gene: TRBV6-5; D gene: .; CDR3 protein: CASSYLTGSGNTIYF; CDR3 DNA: TGTGCCAGCAGTTACCTGACAGGTTCTGGAAACACCATATATTTT
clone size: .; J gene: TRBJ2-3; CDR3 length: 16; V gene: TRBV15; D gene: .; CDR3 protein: CATSGGTGLGTDTQYF; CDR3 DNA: TGTGCCACCAGCGGAGGGACTGGGCTAGGCACAGATACGCAGTATTTT